This record looks at one TCR beta chain sequence and its context. Its specific antigen is unknown. Nothing much larger sits one base from this clone, and base qualities are not available. TCR CDR3 regions were amplified from genomic DNA by multiplex PCR using the deep immunoSEQ assay. Genomic DNA extracted from each cell subset was distributed evenly over all wells of several immunoSEQ 96-well plates, and each plate served as one replicate. Each replicate PCR for sorted subsets received about 220 ng genomic DNA, equal to 30,000 or so T cell genomes. Purified libraries were quantified with a Qubit 3.0 fluorometer, sized on a Bioanalyzer 2100, and re-quantified with the KAPA Library Quantification kit. A separate single-read 150-cycle Illumina NextSeq 550 flow cell was used to sequence each immunoSEQ 96-well plate. As for how the authors treated the data: Because the immunoSEQ output held only junctional sequences and lacked quality scores, the filtering could not match the filtering applied to full-length reads. Sequences were annotated with PyIR, a Python wrapper for IgBLAST v1.9, using IMGT germline references to assign V/J genes and CDR3. Reads were removed for weak V/J assignments (E-value above 1e-6), missing CDR3, stop codons, out-of-frame junctions, or ambiguous translated residues. V3J clonotypes were defined as sequences sharing an identical inferred V gene, J gene, and CDR3 amino acid sequence. Percentage overlap between repertoires was calculated by dividing the number of shared unique clonotypes by the size of the smaller repertoire. Richness of each repertoire was evaluated using RTK rarefaction, the Chao1 estimator, and Recon v2.1 estimates of unobserved clonotypes. Generation probabilities were computed with OLGA for all TCRbeta clonotypes obtained by the gDNA method from four donors. TCRdb provides this immuneACCESS table in a form limited to in-frame rearrangements. Some clones are lacking; in checked studies, under half of them reflect an unresolved V gene, and why the rest are absent is not known. That table supplies the V and J calls and clone size; D and trimming were determined from the DNA. The sample records around 1.6 million clones, 98% of which are singletons. The top ten clonotypes cover approximately 0.45% of the sample.

The donors were healthy, HIV-negative adults who had no recently reported acute infections or vaccinations. Every donor was a Caucasian adult living in Nashville, Tennessee, USA. CD4+ T cells were enriched by magnetic negative selection; naive cells were then positively selected on CD45RA, and the negative fraction formed the memory subset. After blood collection by leukapheresis, PBMCs were isolated using Ficoll-Histopaque density gradient centrifugation and then cryopreserved in the vapor phase of liquid nitrogen. Analytical flow cytometry was used to check the purity and quantity of each magnetically sorted T cell population. From each sorted fraction, genomic DNA was isolated and quantified by UV absorbance on a Nanodrop 2000c. This record belongs to a study of shared clonotypes between healthy human individuals (dated by TCRdb to 2020 to 2022). At the level of the whole study: The cohort comprised a couple of women and a few men aged 18 to 49 years. Libraries were prepared and TCR repertoires were sequenced by different laboratories using diverse techniques, in order to increase sequencing depth and limit assay-specific biases. For each donor, three plates each were used for CD4 naive and CD4 memory, two plates were used for CD8 naive, and one plate was used for CD8 memory. To estimate repertoire size and how much clonotype sharing occurs between individuals, the study deeply sequenced the blood TCR repertoires of 4 to 6 healthy adults. Leukapheresis yielded between about 0.9 and 9.5 billion PBMCs per donor. On the study overall, not on this receptor specifically: Naive subsets generally had larger estimated clonotype richness than memory subsets. The genetic and exposure-history diversity represented was limited by the small number of donors. Even with the large sequencing depth, rarefaction of the sorted-subset datasets indicated that sequencing was incomplete. Sampling was restricted to blood, and TCR repertoires in tissue are likely to differ from TCR repertoires in blood. Based on pairwise subsampling, the degree of clonotype sharing among donors was expected to be affected by sequencing depth. Roughly 5.2% of naive CD4, 3.5% of naive CD8, around 2.3% of memory CD4, and over 0.35% of memory CD8 clonotypes were shared across several donors. Higher generation probabilities were observed for clonotypes shared by all four sorted-subset donors than for non-shared clonotypes.

V lost 5 bases and J lost 0 bases; the stretch between them is 10 bases long. The CDR3 spans 14 residues, from the cysteine through the phenylalanine. Only the CDR3 portion is preserved as DNA: 42 bases, with reading frame beginning at the first base. The germline V gene supplies CDR1 SGHVS and CDR2 FQNEAQ. Sequenced: naive CD4+ T cells sorted from blood. The label giving this sample's cell subset or site can be read as: CD45RA+ positively selected. The sequence came from a man aged 25 to 40 in good health. The rearranged chain carries TRBV7-8 and TRBJ2-5; the D gene is not confidently resolved. This receptor has the CDR3 CASSRTVYQETQYF. The DNA is TGTGCCAGCAGCCGGACGGTGTACCAAGAGACCCAGTACTTC. With the rest looked up from the reference TRBV7-8 and TRBJ2-5 genes rather than sequenced, the full variable domain is GAGVSQSPRYKVAKRGQDVALRCDPISGHVSLFWYQQALGQGPEFLTYFQNEAQLDKSGLPSDRFFAERPEGSVSTLKIQRTQQEDSAVYLCASSRTVYQETQYFGPGTRLLVL.